This T cell receptor beta chain derives from a study of sequential checkpoint blockade in melanoma. Across the study: Patients were randomized 1:1 to nivolumab-then-ipilimumab or ipilimumab-then-nivolumab first-line.

The CDR3 is 14 amino acids. V lost 5 bases to trimming and J lost 4 bases; unmatched junction nucleotides: 7. In germline, CDR1 is MNHEY, CDR2 SVGAGI. The table came from immunoSEQ multiplex PCR; TCRdb's copy has only in-frame clones and leaves some out. The table has tens of thousands of clones, approximately 84% seen once. Indicated treatment: randomized to nivolumab then ipilimumab (arm A) or the reverse (arm B). No patient had prior DNA-damaging chemotherapy. Sorted cells were live CD3+CD8+, lacking CD19 and CD56, from PBMCs. This chain connects TRBV6-5 to TRBJ1-2; 7 nucleotides align to TRBD1. The specimen was CD8+ T cells sorted from blood (inferred from file names), collected from a patient given nivolumab and ipilimumab in sequence. The sequence derives from a human donor with melanoma. The CDR3 loop reads CASSPTGAPYGYTF. In DNA form, the CDR3 reads TGTGCCAGCAGTCCCACAGGGGCCCCCTATGGCTACACCTTC.